These 13 T cell receptor beta chains came from one sample sequenced in a study of blood T cell repertoires in COVID-19. TCRdb's copy holds only in-frame clones and misses some; the assay was immunoSEQ multiplex PCR. The table includes 200,000 to 250,000 clones, approximately 82% detected once. Sequenced: peripheral blood. These receptors all come from a man aged 25-40 years who had recovered from COVID-19.

This sequence joins TRBV29-1 and TRBJ2-5; unclear D gene. Trimming left V 5 bases short and J 5 bases short, with 12 bases between. Germline CDR1 SQVTM, CDR2 ANQGSEA. CDR3 length equals 12 residues. CDR3 amino acids: CSVRSPRETQYF. The CDR3 coding sequence is TGCAGCGTTCGGTCTCCCAGGGAGACCCAGTACTTC. Together with reference TRBV29-1 and TRBJ2-5, the CDR3 gives the full variable domain: SAVISQKPSRDICQRGTSLTIQCQVDSQVTMMFWYRQQPGQSLTLIATANQGSEATYESGFVIDKFPISRPNLTFSTLTVSNMSPEDSSIYLCSVRSPRETQYFGPGTRLLVL.

The V call is TRBV7-8, the J call TRBJ2-1; TRBD1 matches 10 bases. V shed 6 bases, J shed 7 bases, and the junction held 9 bases outside the gene matches. The CDR3 spans 15 residues. Per germline, CDR1 SGHVS and CDR2 FQNEAQ. The CDR3 region has the DNA TGTGCCAGCAGATCGACAGGGGGCAGCCAAAATGAGCAGTTCTTC. Protein sequence: CASRSTGGSQNEQFF.

The chain recombines TRBV4-1 with TRBJ1-5, with 7 bases fitting TRBD1. Germline values: CDR1 MGHRA, CDR2 YSYEKL. The ends lost 2 bases at V and 7 bases at J; junction bases unmatched: 5. The CDR3 runs to 14 residues. This CDR3 is CASSQFRGAQPQHF. The CDR3 DNA reads TGCGCCAGCAGCCAATTCAGGGGGGCCCAGCCCCAGCATTTT.

Comments on this clone: Other DNA sequences in the same sample also yield this CDR3. The V gene is TRBV28, the J gene TRBJ1-2, with 8 bases identical to TRBD1. V lost 2 bases, J lost 4 bases, and 0 bases stayed unmatched. This CDR3 is built from 13 residues. Germline V gene sequence: CDR1 MDHEN, CDR2 SYDVKM. The CDR3 sequence: CASSLTGGYGYTF. The CDR3 DNA is TGTGCCAGCAGTTTAACAGGGGGCTATGGCTACACCTTC.

This clone has a single count. This chain joins TRBV6-1 and TRBJ1-5; D is perhaps TRBD1 (5 bases). Germline CDR1 MNHNS, CDR2 SASEGT. V lost 0 bases and J 7 bases, leaving 13 bases between the germline ends. The CDR3 spans 15 residues. The CDR3 coding sequence is TGTGCCAGCAGTGAAGCGCGGGGGATTTGGCAGCCCCAGCATTTT. This translates into CASSEARGIWQPQHF.

In its sample, this clone was seen a few times. The chain has TRBV2 and TRBJ1-5; D is unresolved. The V gene lost 2 bases and the J gene lost 6 bases, with 17 bases spanning the gap. This CDR3 region has 16 residues. Germline V gene data show CDR1 as SNHLY and CDR2 as FYNNEI. CDR3 residues: CASSELEVVLGQPQHF. The CDR3 DNA reads as TGTGCCAGCAGTGAACTGGAGGTAGTCCTTGGTCAGCCCCAGCATTTT.

The rearrangement links TRBV5-4 to TRBJ1-4; 8 bases are shared with TRBD1. V was clipped by 4 bases and J by 8 bases; unmatched bases: 4. The CDR3 loop spans 13 amino acids. Germline V CDR1 and CDR2: SGHNT, YYREEE (reference sequence). As DNA, the CDR3 is TGTGCCAGCAGCGGACAGGGAGAGGAAAAACTGTTTTTT. This encodes CASSGQGEEKLFF.

CDR3 sequence: CASSQYRGSEQFF. The CDR3 region has the DNA TGTGCCAGCAGCCAATACAGGGGCAGTGAGCAGTTCTTC. The rearrangement links TRBV3-1 (or the pseudogene TRBV3-2) to TRBJ2-1; 7 positions match TRBD1. CDR1 and CDR2 (germline): LGHDT, YNNKEL (reference sequence). The CDR3 has 13 amino acids. V lost 2 bases to trimming and J lost 9 bases; unmatched junction nucleotides: 4.

This sequence joins TRBV5-1 and TRBJ2-5; 12 bases are shared with TRBD2. The CDR3 extends over 17 amino acids. V shed 7 bases, J shed 4 bases, and the junction held 14 bases outside the gene matches. Germline values: CDR1 SGHRS, CDR2 YFSETQ. The CDR3 spells CASGPAPTSGGAETQYF. CDR3 bases: TGCGCCAGCGGACCCGCCCCGACTAGCGGGGGTGCAGAGACCCAGTACTTC.

DNA for the CDR3: TGTGCCAGCAGTGACCGGGACACGATAACCTACGAGCAGTACTTC. Protein: CASSDRDTITYEQYF. V gene TRBV25-1 combines with J gene TRBJ2-7; D might be TRBD1 (6 bases). Germline CDR1 and CDR2: MGHDK and SYGVNS. CDR3 size: 15 residues. The V and J ends lost 3 bases and 2 bases respectively, with 14 bases between them.

The V and J genes are TRBV5-6 and TRBJ2-7; TRBD1 might be the D (5 bases). The CDR3 contains 13 residues. V was clipped by 1 base and J by 6 bases, with 11 bases between them. In germline, CDR1 is SGHDT, CDR2 YYEEEE. The CDR3 nucleotides read TGTGCCAGCAGCTTGCAGAAGGGGCTCGAGCAGTACTTC. Translation: CASSLQKGLEQYF.

Many counts were recorded for this clone. V is TRBV24-1 and J is TRBJ1-1, with D perhaps TRBD1 (6 bases). Deletions cut 10 bases from V and 6 bases from J, with 17 bases between. The CDR3 is 13 residues long. Germline V gene data show CDR1 as KGHDR and CDR2 as SFDVKD. This chain's CDR3 is CATRDKGNPEAFF. For the CDR3, the DNA is TGTGCCACGAGGGACAAAGGTAACCCTGAAGCTTTCTTT.

V usage is TRBV6-5 and J usage is TRBJ1-1; D is ambiguous. Deletions cut 4 bases from V and 1 base from J, with 4 bases between. Per germline, CDR1 MNHEY and CDR2 SVGAGI. The CDR3 is 12 residues long. CDR3: CASSLENTEAFF. The CDR3 DNA reads TGTGCCAGCAGTTTAGAGAACACTGAAGCTTTCTTT.